This TCR beta chain was observed in a study of Ad26.COV2.S vaccination and SARS-CoV-2 variants. Study results and caveats: Vaccine and placebo groups showed comparable non-spike TCR breadth.

Germline loops: CDR1 MNHEY, CDR2 SVGAGI. V was cut by 6 bases and J by 5 bases, with 9 bases left in between. The CDR3 sequence is 12 residues long. Produced via immunoSEQ multiplex PCR; TCRdb's table is partial and in-frame only. The profile shows approximately 300,000 clones, approximately 86% of them singletons. Indicated treatment: roughly 18 received Ad26.COV2.S at low or high dose, single or two shots; a few received placebo; per-sample allocation not given. The investigators took samples on day 63 after the first vaccine or placebo injection. As to this clone: The antigen is not known.

This sequence joins TRBV6-5 and TRBJ2-3; possibly TRBD1 for D (5 bases). The origin of this receptor is a person between 18 and 60 years old who received the Ad26.COV2.S COVID-19 vaccine or a placebo. The source was peripheral blood, collected in a trial of Ad26.COV2.S vaccine versus placebo. The CDR3 DNA reads TGTGCCAGCAGGCGGACAAGAGATACGCAGTATTTT. Translation gives CASRRTRDTQYF.